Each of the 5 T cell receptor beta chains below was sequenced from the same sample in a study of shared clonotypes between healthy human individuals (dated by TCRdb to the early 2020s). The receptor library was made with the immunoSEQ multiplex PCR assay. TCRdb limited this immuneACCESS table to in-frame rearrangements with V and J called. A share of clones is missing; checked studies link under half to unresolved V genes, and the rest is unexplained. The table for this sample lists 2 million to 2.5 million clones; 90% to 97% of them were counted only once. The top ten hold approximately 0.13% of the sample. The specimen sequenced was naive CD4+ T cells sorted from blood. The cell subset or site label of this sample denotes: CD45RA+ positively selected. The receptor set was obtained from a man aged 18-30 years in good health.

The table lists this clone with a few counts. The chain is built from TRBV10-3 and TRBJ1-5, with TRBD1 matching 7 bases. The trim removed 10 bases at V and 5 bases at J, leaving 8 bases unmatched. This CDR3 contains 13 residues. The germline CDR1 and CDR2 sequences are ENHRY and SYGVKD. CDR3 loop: CASRQGADQPQHF. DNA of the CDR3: TGTGCCAGCCGACAGGGAGCGGATCAGCCCCAGCATTTT.

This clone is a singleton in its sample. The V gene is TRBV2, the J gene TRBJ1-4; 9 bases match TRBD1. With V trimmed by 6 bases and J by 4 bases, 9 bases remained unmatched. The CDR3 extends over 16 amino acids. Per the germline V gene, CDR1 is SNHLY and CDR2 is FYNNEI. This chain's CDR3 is CASSLTAGQGNEKLFF. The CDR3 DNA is TGTGCCAGCAGCTTGACTGCGGGACAGGGTAATGAAAAACTGTTTTTT.

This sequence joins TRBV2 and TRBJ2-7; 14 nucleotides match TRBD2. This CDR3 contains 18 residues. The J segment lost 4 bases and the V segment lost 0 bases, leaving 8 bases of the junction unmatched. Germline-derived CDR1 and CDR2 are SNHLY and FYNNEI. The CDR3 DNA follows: TGTGCCAGCAGTGAAGCGCTTCGGGGACTAGCGGGGGCTTACGAGCAGTACTTC. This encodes CASSEALRGLAGAYEQYF.

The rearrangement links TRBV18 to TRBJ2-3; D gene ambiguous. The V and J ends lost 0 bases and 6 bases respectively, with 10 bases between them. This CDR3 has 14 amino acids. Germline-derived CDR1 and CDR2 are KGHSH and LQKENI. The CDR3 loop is CASSPPELQDTQYF. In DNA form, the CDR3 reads TGTGCCAGCTCACCACCGGAGCTTCAGGATACGCAGTATTTT.

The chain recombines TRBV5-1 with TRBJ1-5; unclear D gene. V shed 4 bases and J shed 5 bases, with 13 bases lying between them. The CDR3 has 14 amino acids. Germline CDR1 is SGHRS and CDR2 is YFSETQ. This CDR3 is CASSPGEGHQPQHF. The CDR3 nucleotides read TGCGCCAGCAGCCCGGGAGAGGGTCATCAGCCCCAGCATTTT.